One sample yielded the 14 T cell receptor beta chains listed below, sequenced in a study of blood T cell repertoires in COVID-19 (dated by TCRdb to 2020 to 2021). Preparation of the library involved the immunoSEQ multiplex PCR assay. TCRdb's version of the immuneACCESS table is confined to in-frame rearrangements and falls short of the full clone set. An unresolved V gene accounts for under half of the shortfall where checked; the remainder is of unknown origin. Within this sample are under 150,000 clones, with approximately 84% of them counted one time only. Of the sample, about 17% is held by the ten largest clones. The specimen was peripheral blood. These TCRs come from a woman older than 75 with acute or convalescent COVID-19.

The chain has TRBV15 and TRBJ1-2; D call uncertain. V was pared by 5 bases and J by 8 bases, with 12 bases between. The CDR3 runs to 12 residues. Germline V gene sequence: CDR1 LNHNV, CDR2 YYDKDF (reference sequence). CDR3 sequence reads: CATSPSGLGYTF. CDR3 bases: TGTGCCACCAGCCCTAGTGGACTAGGCTACACCTTC.

This chain joins TRBV7-2 and TRBJ2-3; D perhaps matches TRBD1 (6 bases). The CDR3 sequence is 14 residues long. The V and J ends lost 4 bases and 7 bases respectively, with 15 bases between them. Germline V gene data show CDR1 as SGHTA and CDR2 as FQGNSA. The CDR3 protein is CASSSQGSGNTQYF. The CDR3 DNA follows: TGTGCCAGCAGCTCCCAGGGGTCTGGGAATACGCAGTATTTT.

V and J are TRBV10-3 and TRBJ2-2, with D possibly TRBD1 on 5 matching bases. Trimming pared 6 bases from V and 4 bases from J, leaving 12 bases between. The germline CDR1 and CDR2 sequences are ENHRY and SYGVKD. The CDR3 covers 14 residues. CDR3: CAIRFREGTGELFF. CDR3 DNA sequence: TGTGCCATCAGGTTCAGGGAAGGCACCGGGGAGCTGTTTTTT.

The chain combines TRBV11-2 with TRBJ1-1, with D hard to call. Deletions cut 4 bases from V and 3 bases from J, with 15 bases between. Looked up from germline, CDR1 is SGHAT and CDR2 is FQNNGV. CDR3 length equals 15 residues. The CDR3 sequence: CASSSGGRLDTEAFF. CDR3 sequence (DNA): TGTGCCAGCAGCTCCGGAGGGAGGCTGGACACTGAAGCTTTCTTT.

The CDR3 DNA reads TGTGCCAGCAGCCAAGATAGACCAGGCCCGAACACCGGGGAGCTGTTTTTT. Its translation is CASSQDRPGPNTGELFF. The rearrangement uses TRBV14 and TRBJ2-2; D is uncertain. Germline assignment: CDR1 SGHDN and CDR2 FVKESK. The CDR3 extends over 17 amino acids. Trimming removed 0 bases at V and 0 bases at J, with 11 bases between. Complete variable domain (other parts from reference TRBV14 and TRBJ2-2): EAGVTQFPSHSVIEKGQTVTLRCDPISGHDNLYWYRRVMGKEIKFLLHFVKESKQDESGMPNNRFLAERTGGTYSTLKVQPAELEDSGVYFCASSQDRPGPNTGELFFGEGSRLTVL.

This chain connects TRBV6-6 to TRBJ1-1; perhaps TRBD1 as D (5 bases). This CDR3 is built from 10 residues. Germline V gene data show CDR1 as MNHNY and CDR2 as SVGAGI (reference sequence). The V and J ends lost 6 bases and 13 bases respectively, with 12 bases between them. CDR3: CASSGLQDFF. The CDR3 DNA sequence: TGTGCCAGCAGCGGACTACAGGATTTCTTT.

This clone was recorded a few times. The V call is TRBV15, the J call TRBJ2-2, with 8 bases identical to TRBD2. V gave up 7 bases and J gave up 7 bases; unmatched junction bases: 17. Germline-derived CDR1 and CDR2 are LNHNV and YYDKDF (reference sequence). This CDR3 has 17 amino acids. The DNA for the CDR3 is TGTGCCACCATCTTTAGGGCGCGGGAGGCCCCCGGCGGGGAGCTGTTTTTT. Translation gives CATIFRAREAPGGELFF.

The chain links TRBV7-2 to TRBJ2-5; 8 nucleotides align to TRBD1. Germline V gives CDR1 SGHTA, CDR2 FQGNSA. Germline trimming cut 2 bases from V and 5 bases from J; bases unmatched to any gene: 10. The CDR3 is 16 residues long. CDR3 bases: TGTGCCAGCAGCTTAAGGGACAGGTTTGTTTGGGAGACCCAGTACTTC. Protein sequence: CASSLRDRFVWETQYF.

The CDR3 loop is CASSYSWTGDYEQYF. CDR3 in DNA: TGTGCCAGCAGTTACTCCTGGACAGGGGATTACGAGCAGTACTTC. V is TRBV6-5 and J is TRBJ2-7; 9 bases map to TRBD1. CDR1 MNHEY and CDR2 SVGAGI come from the germline V gene. This CDR3 is 15 amino acids long. Germline trimming cut 0 bases from V and 4 bases from J; bases unmatched to any gene: 4.

This clone has only one observation. The junction departs from germline at one end; a sequencing error may be responsible. This chain joins TRBV11-2 and TRBJ2-1; 8 bases are shared with TRBD1. Germline CDR1 is SGHAT and CDR2 is FQNNGV. The CDR3 runs to 16 residues. The DNA for the CDR3 is TGTGCCAGCAGCTTAGTCACAGGGGGTTCCTCCAATGAGCAGTTCTTC. Encoded protein: CASSLVTGGSSNEQFF.

This rearrangement joins TRBV5-5 to TRBJ2-3, with TRBD2 matching 10 bases. The V and J ends lost 4 bases and 5 bases, in that order; junction bases with no gene match: 7. Germline V CDR1 and CDR2: SGHKS, YYEKEE (reference sequence). The CDR3 has 15 residues. CDR3 sequence reads: CASSPLAGVGDTQYF. CDR3 DNA: TGTGCCAGCAGCCCTCTAGCGGGAGTTGGAGATACGCAGTATTTT. The whole variable domain, filled in from reference TRBV5-5 and TRBJ2-3, reads DAGVTQSPTHLIKTRGQQVTLRCSPISGHKSVSWYQQVLGQGPQFIFQYYEKEERGRGNFPDRFSARQFPNYSSELNVNALLLGDSALYLCASSPLAGVGDTQYFGPGTRLTVL.

This chain links TRBV2 with TRBJ1-2; 7 bases map to TRBD1. Looked up from germline, CDR1 is SNHLY and CDR2 is FYNNEI. V shed 8 bases, J shed 5 bases, and the junction held 5 bases outside the gene matches. This CDR3 region has 12 residues. CDR3 protein: CASGNRGYGYTF. The DNA for the CDR3 is TGTGCCAGCGGAAACAGGGGATATGGCTACACCTTC.

The rearrangement links TRBV19 to TRBJ2-5, with 11 bases lining up with TRBD1. The V and J ends lost 4 bases and 5 bases, in that order; junction bases with no gene match: 9. The germline V gene encodes CDR1 LNHDA and CDR2 SQIVND (reference sequence). This CDR3 has 16 amino acids. This CDR3 reads CASSTSRTGGRETQYF. CDR3 coding DNA: TGTGCCAGTAGTACCTCTAGGACAGGGGGCCGGGAGACCCAGTACTTC.

This chain joins TRBV19 and TRBJ2-4; tentatively, D is TRBD1 (6 bases). Per germline, CDR1 LNHDA and CDR2 SQIVND (reference sequence). The CDR3 has 14 residues. Trimming pared 10 bases from V and 5 bases from J, leaving 18 bases between. The CDR3 sequence is CANPDSRGENIQYF. The CDR3 DNA reads TGTGCCAACCCGGACAGTCGTGGGGAAAACATTCAGTACTTC.